This T cell receptor beta chain was documented in a study of blood T cell repertoires in COVID-19. On the study more broadly: COVID-19 samples, acute and convalescent, were from the United States, Italy and Spain. PBMCs, B-cell-depleted T cells, or T cells provided the cDNA or gDNA that made up the material.

Germline lookup yields CDR1 SGHRS and CDR2 YFSETQ. Trimming cost V 4 bases and J 9 bases, with 17 bases left between them. The CDR3 is made up of 15 amino acids. As processed by the authors: Amplification of reference gene primers provided the estimated nucleated cell counts. Sequenced by immunoSEQ multiplex PCR; TCRdb stores in-frame clones only, minus some. The V and J calls and the clone size are those of that table, but D and trimming were determined from the DNA. The sample consists of roughly 200,000 clones, over 80% of them appearing once. While infection was still active, Seattle patients were enrolled and then followed longitudinally.

This receptor was obtained from a woman in her thirties or forties with COVID-19, enrolled during active disease. The J gene is TRBJ1-6, the V gene TRBV5-1; weak D call: TRBD1 (5 bases). Material: peripheral blood. As DNA, the CDR3 is TGCGCCAGCAGCCATGCTCGGGACTCCTTTTCACCCCTCCACTTT. It specifies CASSHARDSFSPLHF.